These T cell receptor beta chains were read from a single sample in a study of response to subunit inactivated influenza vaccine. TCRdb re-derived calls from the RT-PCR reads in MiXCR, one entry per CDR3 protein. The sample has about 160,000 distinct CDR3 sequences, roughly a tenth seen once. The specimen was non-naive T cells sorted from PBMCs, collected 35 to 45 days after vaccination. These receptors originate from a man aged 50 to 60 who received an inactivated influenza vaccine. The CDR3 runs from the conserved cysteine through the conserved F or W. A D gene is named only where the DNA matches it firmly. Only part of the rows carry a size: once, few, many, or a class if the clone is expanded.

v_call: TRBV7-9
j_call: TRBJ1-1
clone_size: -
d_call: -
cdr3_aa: CASSVADTEAFF
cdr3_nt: TGTGCCAGCAGCGTAGCGGACACTGAAGCTTTCTTT

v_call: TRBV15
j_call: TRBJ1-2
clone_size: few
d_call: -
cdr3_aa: CATSRDRQGYGYTF
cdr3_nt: TGTGCCACCAGCAGAGATAGGCAGGGATATGGCTACACCTTC

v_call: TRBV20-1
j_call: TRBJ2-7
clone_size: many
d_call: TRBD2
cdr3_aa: CSARRPGLAVTYEQYF
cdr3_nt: TGCAGTGCTAGACGACCGGGACTAGCGGTGACCTACGAGCAGTACTTC

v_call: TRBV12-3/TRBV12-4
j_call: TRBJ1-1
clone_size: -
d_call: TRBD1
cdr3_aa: CASSLTGVGTEAFF
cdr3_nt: TGTGCCAGCAGTTTAACAGGGGTAGGCACTGAAGCTTTCTTT

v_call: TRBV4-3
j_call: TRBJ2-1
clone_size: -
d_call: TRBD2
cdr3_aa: CASSQDWASGSIREQFF
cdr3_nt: TGCGCCAGCAGCCAAGATTGGGCTAGCGGGAGTATACGGGAGCAGTTCTTC

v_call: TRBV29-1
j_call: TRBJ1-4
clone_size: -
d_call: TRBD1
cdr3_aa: CSVGPRTGGGEKLFF
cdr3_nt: TGCAGCGTTGGCCCCCGGACAGGGGGGGGCGAAAAACTGTTTTTT

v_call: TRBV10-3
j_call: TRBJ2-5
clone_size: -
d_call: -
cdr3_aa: CATKGGQETQYF
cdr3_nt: TGTGCCACTAAGGGCGGCCAAGAGACCCAGTACTTC

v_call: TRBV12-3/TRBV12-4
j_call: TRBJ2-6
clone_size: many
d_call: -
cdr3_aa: CASSLSWTSSGANVLTF
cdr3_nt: TGTGCCAGCAGTTTAAGTTGGACCTCCTCTGGGGCCAACGTCCTGACTTTC

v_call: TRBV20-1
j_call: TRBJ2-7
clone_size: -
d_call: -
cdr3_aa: CSATSDAWYEQYF
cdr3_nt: TGCAGTGCTACATCGGACGCGTGGTACGAGCAGTACTTC

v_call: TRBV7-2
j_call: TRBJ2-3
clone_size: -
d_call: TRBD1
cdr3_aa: CASSFASLGWGRGTDTQYF
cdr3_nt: TGTGCCAGCAGCTTCGCCTCCCTTGGATGGGGCAGGGGGACAGATACGCAGTATTTT

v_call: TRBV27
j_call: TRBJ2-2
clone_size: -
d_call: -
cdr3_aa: CASSLNWGDEAGELFF
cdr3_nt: TGTGCCAGCAGTTTAAACTGGGGGGATGAGGCCGGGGAGCTGTTTTTT

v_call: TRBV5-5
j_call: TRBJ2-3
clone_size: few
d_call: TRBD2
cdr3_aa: CASSSTSGTQYF
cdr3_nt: TGTGCCAGCAGCTCGACTAGCGGTACGCAGTATTTT

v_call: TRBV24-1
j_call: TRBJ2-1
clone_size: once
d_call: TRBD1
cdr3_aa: CATSDWAFVTGRNEQFF
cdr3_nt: TGTGCCACCAGTGATTGGGCTTTTGTGACAGGGAGAAATGAGCAGTTCTTC

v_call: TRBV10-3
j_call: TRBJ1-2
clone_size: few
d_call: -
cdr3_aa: CAITLDRNYGYTF
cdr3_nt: TGTGCCATCACCTTGGACAGAAACTATGGCTACACCTTC

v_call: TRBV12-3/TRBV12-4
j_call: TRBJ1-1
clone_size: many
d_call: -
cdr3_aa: CASSLVGGDTEAFF
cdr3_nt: TGTGCCAGCAGTTTAGTGGGGGGGGACACTGAAGCTTTCTTT

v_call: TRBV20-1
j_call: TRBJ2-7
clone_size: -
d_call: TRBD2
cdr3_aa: CSSPASGSSYEQYF
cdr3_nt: TGCAGTTCTCCCGCTAGCGGGAGCTCCTACGAGCAGTACTTC

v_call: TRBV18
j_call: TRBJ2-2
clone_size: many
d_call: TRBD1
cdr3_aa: CASSTGYTGELFF
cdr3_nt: TGTGCCAGCTCGACAGGGTACACCGGGGAGCTGTTTTTT

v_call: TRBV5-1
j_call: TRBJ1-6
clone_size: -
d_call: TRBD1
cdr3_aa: CASSLGTGGGNSPLHF
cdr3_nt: TGCGCCAGCAGCTTGGGGACAGGCGGAGGGAATTCACCCCTCCACTTT

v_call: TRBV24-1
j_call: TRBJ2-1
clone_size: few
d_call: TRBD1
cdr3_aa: CATSDLGTVGQFF
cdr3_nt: TGTGCCACCAGTGATTTAGGGACAGTGGGGCAGTTCTTC

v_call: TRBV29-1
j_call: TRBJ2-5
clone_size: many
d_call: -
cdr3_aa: CSVSGYQETQYF
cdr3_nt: TGCAGCGTTTCGGGGTACCAAGAGACCCAGTACTTC

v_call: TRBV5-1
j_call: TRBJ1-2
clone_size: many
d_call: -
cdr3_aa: CASSEGFGYTF
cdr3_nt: TGCGCCAGCAGCGAGGGATTTGGCTACACCTTC

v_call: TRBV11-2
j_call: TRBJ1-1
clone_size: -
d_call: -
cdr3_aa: CASADNGYTEAFF
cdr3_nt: TGTGCCAGCGCCGATAACGGGTACACTGAAGCTTTCTTT

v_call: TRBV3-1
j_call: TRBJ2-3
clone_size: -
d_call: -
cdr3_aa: CASSPSQTGGTQYF
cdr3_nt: TGTGCCAGCAGCCCATCTCAGACAGGCGGTACGCAGTATTTT

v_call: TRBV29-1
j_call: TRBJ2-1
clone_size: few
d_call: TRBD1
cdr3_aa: CSAGTGSNEQFF
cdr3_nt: TGCAGCGCTGGGACAGGGAGTAATGAGCAGTTCTTC

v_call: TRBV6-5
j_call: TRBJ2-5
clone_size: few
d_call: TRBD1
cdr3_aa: CASVGQGETQYF
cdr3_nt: TGTGCCAGCGTTGGACAGGGGGAGACCCAGTACTTC

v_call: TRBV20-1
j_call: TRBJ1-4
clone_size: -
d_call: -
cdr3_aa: CSAPIPGQPNEKLFF
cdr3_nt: TGCAGTGCTCCAATTCCCGGGCAGCCTAATGAAAAACTGTTTTTT

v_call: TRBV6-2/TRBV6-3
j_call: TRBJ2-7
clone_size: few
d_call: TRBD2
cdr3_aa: CASSSPTSGLSYEQYF
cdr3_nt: TGTGCCAGCAGTTCCCCGACTAGCGGCCTCTCCTACGAGCAGTACTTC

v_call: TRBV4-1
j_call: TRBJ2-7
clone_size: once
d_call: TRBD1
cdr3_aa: CASSAFPGLRGIAEQYF
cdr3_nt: TGCGCCAGCAGCGCCTTTCCCGGGCTCAGGGGGATTGCCGAGCAGTACTTC